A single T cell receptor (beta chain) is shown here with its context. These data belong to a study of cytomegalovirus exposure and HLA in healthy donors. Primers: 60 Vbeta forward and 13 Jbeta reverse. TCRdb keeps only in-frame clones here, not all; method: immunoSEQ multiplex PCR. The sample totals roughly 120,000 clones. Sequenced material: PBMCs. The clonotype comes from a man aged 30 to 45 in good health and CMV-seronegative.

The CDR3 spells CASSVGLDSYEQYF. The CDR3 DNA sequence: TGTGCCAGCAGCGTGGGACTAGATTCCTACGAGCAGTACTTC. The chain combines TRBV9 with TRBJ2-7; 8 nucleotides line up with TRBD2. The germline V gene has CDR1 SGDLS and CDR2 YYNGEE. The V segment lost 2 bases and the J segment 1 base; nucleotides outside the gene matches: 2. The CDR3 has 14 residues.